Shown below are 18 T cell receptor beta chains from a single sample sequenced in a study of blood T cell repertoires in COVID-19. The table came from immunoSEQ multiplex PCR; TCRdb's copy has only in-frame clones and leaves some out. The sample consists of under 85,000 clones, around four fifths of them appearing once. The specimen sequenced was peripheral blood. The receptors were gathered from a man at least 80 years old with active or convalescent COVID-19.

The CDR3 bases are TGTGCCAGTAGTATTACCGGGACTAGCGCATACGAGCAGTACTTC. Amino acid sequence: CASSITGTSAYEQYF. V and J are TRBV19 and TRBJ2-7; 10 bases are a match to TRBD2. The CDR3 consists of 15 residues. The V gene's germline CDR1 is LNHDA and CDR2 SQIVND (reference sequence). The V and J ends lost 3 bases and 4 bases, in that order; junction bases with no gene match: 6. Based on the CDR3 plus reference TRBV19 and TRBJ2-7, the full variable domain is DGGITQSPKYLFRKEGQNVTLSCEQNLNHDAMYWYRQDPGQGLRLIYYSQIVNDFQKGDIAEGYSVSREKKESFPLTVTSAQKNPTAFYLCASSITGTSAYEQYFGPGTRLTVT.

This clone was observed a handful of times. V usage is TRBV19 and J usage is TRBJ1-3; 10 bases match TRBD1. V shed 5 bases, J shed 4 bases, and the junction held 5 bases outside the gene matches. Germline CDR1 LNHDA, CDR2 SQIVND (reference sequence). CDR3 length: 15 residues. CDR3: CASSPDRGRGNTIYF. DNA of the CDR3: TGTGCCAGTAGTCCCGACAGGGGGCGAGGAAACACCATATATTTT.

In its sample, this clone was seen once. The gene calls are TRBV7-2 and TRBJ1-5; 7 bases are shared with TRBD1. The V gene end was trimmed by 3 bases and the J gene end by 6 bases; junction bases not matched to a gene: 5. This CDR3 is 14 amino acids long. The germline V gene encodes CDR1 SGHTA and CDR2 FQGNSA. The DNA for the CDR3 is TGTGCCAGCAGCTTCCGACAGGGTGGTCAGCCCCAGCATTTT. Amino acid sequence: CASSFRQGGQPQHF.

This chain links TRBV10-3 with TRBJ1-5, with 7 bases identical to TRBD1. The ends lost 6 bases at V and 5 bases at J; junction bases unmatched: 4. The CDR3 sequence is 13 residues long. In germline, CDR1 is ENHRY, CDR2 SYGVKD. The CDR3 coding sequence is TGTGCCATCAGCCGGGACAGATATCAGCCCCAGCATTTT. Translating it yields CAISRDRYQPQHF.

The V call is TRBV3-1 (or the pseudogene TRBV3-2), the J call TRBJ1-2, with D hard to call. Germline CDR1 LGHDT, CDR2 YNNKEL (reference sequence). The V end was cut by 2 bases, the J end by 4 bases, with 17 bases between. The CDR3 loop spans 16 amino acids. CDR3 sequence: CASSQPLGSRSYGYTF. The CDR3 DNA reads as TGTGCCAGCAGCCAACCGCTAGGTAGCCGGTCCTATGGCTACACCTTC.

J is TRBJ2-7 and V is TRBV9, with 7 positions matching TRBD1. V was clipped by 0 bases and J by 4 bases; unmatched bases: 4. CDR1 is SGDLS and CDR2 is YYNGEE in the germline V gene. This CDR3 contains 14 residues. Here the CDR3 reads CASSVGDRVYEQYF. The CDR3 DNA reads TGTGCCAGCAGCGTAGGAGACAGGGTTTACGAGCAGTACTTC.

V and J are TRBV28 and TRBJ1-5, with D hard to call. CDR1 is MDHEN, CDR2 SYDVKM, per germline. Trimming shortened V by 2 bases and J by 7 bases, and 12 bases separated the two germline ends. The CDR3 is 14 amino acids. CDR3 in amino acids: CASSLHLREQPQHF. The CDR3 DNA follows: TGTGCCAGCAGTTTACATTTGAGGGAACAGCCCCAGCATTTT.

V is TRBV5-4 and J is TRBJ1-1; 8 positions agree with TRBD1. Trimming at V came to 0 bases and at J to 4 bases, leaving 5 bases not matched to a gene. The CDR3 is made up of 15 amino acids. Looked up from germline, CDR1 is SGHNT and CDR2 is YYREEE (reference sequence). The CDR3 DNA follows: TGTGCCAGCAGCTTGGCGACAGGGGAAGGCACTGAAGCTTTCTTT. Translation gives CASSLATGEGTEAFF. The variable domain in full, with the rest retrieved from reference TRBV5-4 and TRBJ1-1, is ETGVTQSPTHLIKTRGQQVTLRCSSQSGHNTVSWYQQALGQGPQFIFQYYREEENGRGNFPPRFSGLQFPNYSSELNVNALELDDSALYLCASSLATGEGTEAFFGQGTRLTVV.

This chain links TRBV5-1 with TRBJ2-1; no clear D. Germline V gene lookup returns CDR1 SGHRS and CDR2 YFSETQ. V was cut by 2 bases and J by 6 bases, with 9 bases left in between. There are 13 residues in the CDR3. CDR3 nucleotide sequence: TGCGCCAGCAGCTTTCTAGTTGGCAATGAGCAGTTCTTC. Its translation: CASSFLVGNEQFF.

This sequence joins TRBV2 and TRBJ1-5; D is unclear. V was trimmed by 5 bases and J by 6 bases, leaving 8 bases between them. This CDR3 is built from 12 residues. Germline assignment: CDR1 SNHLY and CDR2 FYNNEI. This CDR3 is CASSRGFQPQHF. In DNA form, the CDR3 reads TGTGCCAGCAGTCGGGGATTTCAGCCCCAGCATTTT.

This rearrangement joins TRBV5-5 to TRBJ2-1; 8 nucleotides align to TRBD2. Germline V gives CDR1 SGHKS, CDR2 YYEKEE (reference sequence). J lost 8 bases, V lost 2 bases, and 9 bases had no gene match. CDR3 length equals 15 residues. The chain's CDR3 is CASSFSSGGPYEQFF. CDR3 nucleotides: TGTGCCAGCAGCTTTTCGTCGGGAGGGCCTTATGAGCAGTTCTTC.

The chain recombines TRBV27 with TRBJ2-7, with TRBD1 matching 7 bases. The CDR3 contains 13 residues. CDR1 MNHEY and CDR2 SMNVEV come from the germline V gene (reference sequence). J was trimmed by 7 bases and V by 6 bases; bases with no gene match: 9. The chain's CDR3 is CASRAQGVVEQYF. Here the CDR3 DNA reads TGTGCCAGCAGAGCTCAGGGGGTCGTGGAGCAGTACTTC.

This clone was detected only a few times. This sequence joins TRBV27 and TRBJ1-4, with D maybe TRBD1 (5 bases). CDR3 length: 15 residues. Trimming took off 3 bases at V and 0 bases at J, with 8 bases between the two ends. Germline CDR1 reads MNHEY; CDR2 reads SMNVEV (reference sequence). CDR3 region: CASSFQGATNEKLFF. In nucleotides, the CDR3 is TGTGCCAGCAGTTTCCAGGGTGCAACTAATGAAAAACTGTTTTTT.

The chain uses TRBV5-4 and TRBJ2-2, with 8 bases fitting TRBD2. Looked up from germline, CDR1 is SGHNT and CDR2 is YYREEE (reference sequence). Trimming took 0 bases from V and 5 from J; bases not matched to a gene: 3. CDR3 length: 15 residues. CDR3 nucleotide sequence: TGTGCCAGCAGCTTGGCTGGACTAGCTACCGGGGAGCTGTTTTTT. Its protein product is CASSLAGLATGELFF.

This chain connects TRBV19 to TRBJ1-4; a weak D match, TRBD1 (5 bases). The CDR3 runs 15 residues. Germline V gene data show CDR1 as LNHDA and CDR2 as SQIVND (reference sequence). The V and J ends lost 4 bases and 0 bases respectively, with 9 bases between them. CDR3 amino acids: CASSSDSSTNEKLFF. CDR3 sequence (DNA): TGTGCCAGTAGTAGCGACAGTTCAACTAATGAAAAACTGTTTTTT.

This chain joins TRBV4-3 and TRBJ2-5, with D perhaps matching TRBD1 (6 bases). Looked up from germline, CDR1 is LGHNA and CDR2 is YSLEER. The ends were cut back, 3 bases at V and 1 base at J, with 6 bases in the middle. The CDR3 length is 13 residues. The DNA of the CDR3 is TGCGCCAGCAGCCAGGACAGCCAAGAGACCCAGTACTTC. This translates into CASSQDSQETQYF.

V is TRBV29-1 and J is TRBJ1-2; D is unclear. Per germline, CDR1 SQVTM and CDR2 ANQGSEA. The CDR3 is 14 residues long. Trimming removed 3 bases from V and 6 bases from J, with 17 bases in between. For the CDR3, the DNA is TGCAGCGTTGACCAATCCGGGAGCACTCATGGCTACACCTTC. Protein product: CSVDQSGSTHGYTF.

The chain employs TRBV4-1 and TRBJ1-6, with D possibly matching TRBD1 (6 bases). Germline values: CDR1 MGHRA, CDR2 YSYEKL. The germline V and J ends were trimmed by 7 bases and 6 bases, with 19 bases remaining between them. The CDR3 consists of 16 residues. The CDR3: CASKVGGGAFNSPLHF. The CDR3 DNA is TGCGCCAGCAAGGTGGGAGGGGGAGCCTTTAATTCACCCCTCCACTTT.